This note documents a single T cell receptor (beta chain) sequence. Its antigen target is currently unknown. No much larger clone is present one base from it, and per-base qualities are unavailable. This record belongs to a study of long-term antiretroviral therapy in people with HIV (dated 2022 in TCRdb). For context, the study as a whole: The earliest samples were collected approximately a decade before the 2015 WHO recommendation for immediate ART, a period when ART was typically delayed until CD4 counts fell. Of the roughly 32 participants with HIV, approximately ten were female. No cross-contamination during QIAcube processing turned up in test extractions that ran a monoclonal T-cell line alongside about 35 polyclonal samples. From 25 to 30 adults with confirmed HIV infection, the cohort provided over 150 cryopreserved PBMC samples, gathered serially across a mean of around six years (range 1-12). A retrospective serial study tested whether changes in peripheral blood TRB repertoire composition and diversity were associated with ART initiation and durable HIV suppression. What the authors observed across the whole study: At every time point, the repertoire was dominated by expanded TRB clones first identified before ART initiation, although this dominance fluctuated and, in many PLHIV, declined after ART. ART initiation was associated with a significant increase in TRB diversity, but diversity stayed significantly below transplant donor controls even after long-term ART. Because pre-ART samples had limited cell numbers, unsorted PBMC were profiled rather than sorted CD4+ and CD8+ T cells. No data were available on ART adherence, viral resistance or therapy changes, limiting inferences about post-ART repertoire changes. CDR3 length ranges in HIV repertoires were narrower than in controls, and network structure suggested an antigen-experienced repertoire with only a slight naive shift after ART. Samples dated from 2004 to 2017, and the ART regimens used may be less effective than current ones. Owing to limited PBMC availability, only the TCR beta chain was sequenced, without alpha chain pairing.

Participants were included only if at least one PBMC sample before ART initiation and at least two post-ART samples were available. All participants with HIV were treated in the United States of America. Before DNA extraction, cryopreserved samples of about 1-11 million PBMC were thawed and then washed. At the time of the earliest PBMC sample for each participant with HIV, ages ranged from roughly 23 to 60 years. PBMC samples were contributed by each participant from 1-4 timepoints before ART initiation and 2-8 timepoints after ART initiation, with a median of 7 samples. Serial HIV viral load, CD4+ T-cell count, ART history and demographic data were obtained for every participant. Using a Qiagen kit on a QIAcube, genomic DNA was extracted from unsorted PBMC, with samples processed in batches of 12. CDR1 is given as SEHNR and CDR2 as FQNEAQ, both from the germline V gene (reference sequence). Trimming accounts for 2 bases at V and 1 base at J, while the number of junction bases matched to no gene is 1. Counted from cysteine to phenylalanine, this CDR3 has 15 amino acids. The retained sequence is limited to the CDR3, 45 bases, with the frame set at the first base.

The immunoSEQ hsTCRB v3.0 assay was used at survey level resolution to sequence the TRB variable region. The target sequencing depth for TRB was roughly 35,000-55,000 T-cell genomes per sample. Pooled TRB libraries were sequenced on an Illumina MiSeq with a v3 150-cycle kit. The authors processed their data as follows. Analysis of repertoires was carried out in R inside a reproducible Nextflow workflow spanning QC, data transformation and analysis. Custom analyses were implemented in LymphoSeq2, an R package for AIRR-Seq data exploration. A handful of samples yielding fewer than 5000 total TRB sequences were excluded, leaving approximately 200 analyzed HIV repertoires. Among the 170 to 200 HIV repertoires that were kept, around 60 were collected before ART initiation and some 130 were collected after ART initiation. Repertoires were downsampled to 5000 TRB nucleotide sequences, with summary statistics averaged over 100 downsampling iterations. TRB sequences were retained for analysis only if CDR3 regions of at least seven amino acids were present. Two measures captured diversity: a Shannon entropy-derived clonality score and the Gini coefficient. Repertoire networks linked the top 5000 CDR3 amino acid sequences whenever two sequences differed by an edit distance of one. For TRB CDR3 amino acid sequences, GLIPH2 was used to predict antigen specificity groups and MHC restriction. To flag known associations with CMV, EBV, HIV or tissue antigens, CDR3 amino acid sequences were compared against VDJdb and McPAS-TCR. Pre-ART, post-ART and control groups were compared with Wilcoxon signed-rank tests and Holm-Bonferroni correction. TCRdb retrieved this table from immuneACCESS and kept in-frame rearrangements only. Not all clones are present; in checked studies, unresolved V genes account for under half, and no reason is known for the remainder. For V, J and clone size, that table is used; D and trimming come from the DNA. The sample profile shows approximately 23,000 clones; 86% of them were found once. The ten biggest clones cover around 4.7% of the sample.

Source: unsorted PBMCs, taken 2.7 years after starting antiretroviral therapy. The sequence was collected from a man in his forties with HIV. In this chain, TRBV7-9 is recombined with TRBJ2-1, with 8 middle bases fitting TRBD2. The DNA is TGTGCCAGCAGCTTAAGCGGGGGTTCCTACAATGAGCAGTTCTTC. It translates to CASSLSGGSYNEQFF.